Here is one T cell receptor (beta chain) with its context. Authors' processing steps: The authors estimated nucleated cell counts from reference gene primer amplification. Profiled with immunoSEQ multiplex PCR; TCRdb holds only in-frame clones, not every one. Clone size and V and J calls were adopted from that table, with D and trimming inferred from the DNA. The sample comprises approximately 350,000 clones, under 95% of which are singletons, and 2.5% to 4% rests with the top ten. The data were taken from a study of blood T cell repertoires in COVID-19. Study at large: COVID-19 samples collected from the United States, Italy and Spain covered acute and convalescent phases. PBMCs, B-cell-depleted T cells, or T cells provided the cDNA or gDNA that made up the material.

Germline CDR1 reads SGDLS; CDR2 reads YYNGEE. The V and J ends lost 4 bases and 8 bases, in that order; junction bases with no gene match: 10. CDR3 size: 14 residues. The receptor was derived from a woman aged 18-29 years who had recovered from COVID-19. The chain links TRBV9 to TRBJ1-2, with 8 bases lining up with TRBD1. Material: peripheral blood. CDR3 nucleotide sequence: TGTGCCAGCAGCTCAAGGACAGGGAGGGGAGGCTACACCTTC. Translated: CASSSRTGRGGYTF.